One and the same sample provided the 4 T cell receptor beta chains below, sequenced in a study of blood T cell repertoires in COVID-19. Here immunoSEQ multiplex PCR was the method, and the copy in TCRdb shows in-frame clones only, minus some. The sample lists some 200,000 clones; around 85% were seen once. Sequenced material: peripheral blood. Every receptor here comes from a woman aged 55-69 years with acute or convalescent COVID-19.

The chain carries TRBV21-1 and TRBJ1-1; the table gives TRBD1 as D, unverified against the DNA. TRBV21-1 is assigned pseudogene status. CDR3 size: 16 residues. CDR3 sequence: CASSRKDRPGYTEAFF. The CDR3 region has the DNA TGTGCCAGCAGCAGGAAGGACAGGCCAGGGTACACTGAAGCTTTCTTT.

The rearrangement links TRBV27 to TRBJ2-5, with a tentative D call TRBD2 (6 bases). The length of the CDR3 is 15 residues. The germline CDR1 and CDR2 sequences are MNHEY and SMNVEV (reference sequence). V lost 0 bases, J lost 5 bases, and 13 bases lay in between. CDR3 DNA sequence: TGTGCCAGCAGTTTATCGCGGGGCGCAGGGGAGACCCAGTACTTC. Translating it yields CASSLSRGAGETQYF.

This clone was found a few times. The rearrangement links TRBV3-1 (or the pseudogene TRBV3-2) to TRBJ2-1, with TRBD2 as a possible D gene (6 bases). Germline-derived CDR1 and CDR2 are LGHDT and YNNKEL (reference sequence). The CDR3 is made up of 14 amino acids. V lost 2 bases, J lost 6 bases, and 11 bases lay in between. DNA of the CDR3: TGTGCCAGCAGCCAACGGGGCGGGACCAATGAGCAGTTCTTC. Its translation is CASSQRGGTNEQFF.

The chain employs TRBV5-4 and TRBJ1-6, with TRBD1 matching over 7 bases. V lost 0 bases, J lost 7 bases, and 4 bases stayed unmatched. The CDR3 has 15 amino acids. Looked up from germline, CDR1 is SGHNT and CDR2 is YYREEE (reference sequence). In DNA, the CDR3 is TGTGCCAGCAGCTTGGGAGGGGGCGGAAATTCACCCCTCCACTTT. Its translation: CASSLGGGGNSPLHF.